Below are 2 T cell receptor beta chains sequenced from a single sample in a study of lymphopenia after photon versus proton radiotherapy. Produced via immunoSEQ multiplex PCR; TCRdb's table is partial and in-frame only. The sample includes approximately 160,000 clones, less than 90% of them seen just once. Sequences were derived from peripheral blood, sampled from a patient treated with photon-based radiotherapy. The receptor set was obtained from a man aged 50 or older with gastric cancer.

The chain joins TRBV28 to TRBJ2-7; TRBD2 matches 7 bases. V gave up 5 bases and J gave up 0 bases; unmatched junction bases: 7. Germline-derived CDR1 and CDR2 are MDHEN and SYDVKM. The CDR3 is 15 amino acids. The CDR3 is CASSPPSGNSYEQYF. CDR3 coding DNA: TGTGCCAGCAGTCCCCCTAGCGGAAACTCCTACGAGCAGTACTTC.

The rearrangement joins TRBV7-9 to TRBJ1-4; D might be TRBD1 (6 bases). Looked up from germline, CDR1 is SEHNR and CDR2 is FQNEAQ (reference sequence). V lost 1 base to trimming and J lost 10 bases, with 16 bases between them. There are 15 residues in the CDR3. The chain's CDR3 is CASSLGGTTEGKLFF. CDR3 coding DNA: TGTGCCAGCAGCTTAGGGGGGACAACAGAAGGAAAACTGTTTTTT.